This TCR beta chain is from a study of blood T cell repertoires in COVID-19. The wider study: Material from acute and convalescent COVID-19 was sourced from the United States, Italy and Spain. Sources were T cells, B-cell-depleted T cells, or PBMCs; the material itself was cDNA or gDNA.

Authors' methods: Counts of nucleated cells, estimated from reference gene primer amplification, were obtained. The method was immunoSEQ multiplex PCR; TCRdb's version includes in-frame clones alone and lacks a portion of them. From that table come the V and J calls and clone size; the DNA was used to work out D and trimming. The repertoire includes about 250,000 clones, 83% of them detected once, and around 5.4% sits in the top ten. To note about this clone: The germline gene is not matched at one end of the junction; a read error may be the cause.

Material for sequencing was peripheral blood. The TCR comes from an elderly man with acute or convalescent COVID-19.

DNA of the CDR3: TGTGCCAGCAGTGACGTACTAGGCCGTGGGCTCTTC. This translates into CASSDVLGRGLF. The chain couples TRBV2 to TRBJ2-1, with a weak D call TRBD2 (5 bases). Per the germline V gene, CDR1 is SNHLY and CDR2 is FYNNEI. This CDR3 spans 12 amino acids.